This TCR beta chain originates from a study of T-cell reconstitution after alpha-beta-depleted transplantation in children. A library of TCRbeta sequences, prepared with unique molecular identifiers, was generated. TCRdb used MiXCR to reprocess the PCR reads, holding one entry per CDR3 protein. Here the sample spans just over 950,000 distinct CDR3 sequences, roughly 29% being singletons. Study-level findings and limits: Roughly two months post-transplant, alpha-beta T cells reportedly originated from several hundred graft clones that had expanded.

For this clonotype: Its antigen remains unidentified.

Material: PBMCs, mostly from graft donor cells, obtained 360 days after TCRalphabeta/CD19-depleted stem cell transplant. The sequence was obtained from a boy younger than two who had a stem cell transplant for SCID, so the T cells may come from the graft donor.

CDR3 amino acids: CATSRDGARSYNEQFF. In DNA, the CDR3 is TGTGCCACCAGCAGAGATGGGGCGCGCTCCTACAATGAGCAGTTCTTC. The chain recombines TRBV15 with TRBJ2-1, with D maybe TRBD1 (5 bases). Trimming took 0 bases from V and 0 from J, leaving 9 bases between them. This CDR3 has 16 residues. Germline CDR1 reads LNHNV; CDR2 reads YYDKDF (reference sequence).